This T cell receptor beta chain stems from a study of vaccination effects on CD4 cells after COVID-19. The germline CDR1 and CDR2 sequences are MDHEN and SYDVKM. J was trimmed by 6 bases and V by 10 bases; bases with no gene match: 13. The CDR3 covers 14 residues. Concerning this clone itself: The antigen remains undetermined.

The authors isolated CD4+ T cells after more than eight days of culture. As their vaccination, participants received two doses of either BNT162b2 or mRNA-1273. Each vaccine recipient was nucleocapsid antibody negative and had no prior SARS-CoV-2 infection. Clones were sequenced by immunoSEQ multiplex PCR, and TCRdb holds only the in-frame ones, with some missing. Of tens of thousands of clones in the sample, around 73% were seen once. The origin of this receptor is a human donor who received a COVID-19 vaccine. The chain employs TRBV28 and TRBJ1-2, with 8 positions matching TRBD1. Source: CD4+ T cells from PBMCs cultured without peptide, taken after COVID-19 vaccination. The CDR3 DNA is TGTGCCACCCCGCCAGACAGGGGTGAAGATGGCTACACCTTC. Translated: CATPPDRGEDGYTF.